The present entry profiles one TCR beta chain with its context. The time point here: blood at routine non-recurrence follow-up after resection. Whole RNA, isolated from tumor, nontumor lung or frozen PBMC, was sequenced without prior sorting. A unique molecular identifier was attached to every TCR cDNA molecule. TCRdb re-called the 5' RACE reads through MiXCR, storing one row per CDR3 protein. Of 35,000 to 45,000 distinct CDR3 sequences in the sample, roughly 20% were seen once. This sample stems from a study of spatial heterogeneity in lung cancer. Study overall: Sequence detection consistently recorded a greater number of beta-chain than alpha-chain sequences. Within raw reads, each unique TCR and UMI combination appeared on average more than ten times.

The V and J ends lost 4 bases and 0 bases respectively, with 4 bases between them. Looked up from germline, CDR1 is MNHEY and CDR2 is SMNVEV (reference sequence). The CDR3 sequence is 14 residues long. This clonotype was sampled from a female donor with early-stage non-small cell lung cancer. The rearrangement joins TRBV27 to TRBJ2-6; D not certain. Sequencing used PBMCs, obtained at follow-up. CDR3 loop: CASSSSSGANVLTF. DNA for the CDR3: TGTGCCAGCAGTTCAAGCTCTGGGGCCAACGTCCTGACTTTC.